Each of the 21 T cell receptor beta chains below was sequenced from the same sample in a study of shared clonotypes between healthy human individuals. CD45RO-negative, CCR7-positively selected cells formed the naive CD8 fraction, excluding terminally differentiated effector memory CD45RA+ cells. Libraries were prepared by immunoSEQ multiplex PCR; TCRdb keeps only in-frame clonotypes and omits some of them. The sample includes roughly 890,000 clones, 80% to 95% seen only once; the top ten take more than 20%. The sequenced sample was naive CD8+ T cells sorted from blood. The receptor source for this set is a man between 25 and 39 years old in good health.

The chain is built from TRBV19 and TRBJ2-2; 8 bases line up with TRBD1. The CDR3 is made up of 15 amino acids. J lost 2 bases, V lost 9 bases, and 8 bases had no gene match. CDR1 and CDR2 from the germline V gene are LNHDA and SQIVND (reference sequence). CDR3 in amino acids: CASPGGQVNTGELFF. DNA of the CDR3: TGTGCCAGCCCTGGGGGACAGGTAAACACCGGGGAGCTGTTTTTT.

J is TRBJ2-5 and V is TRBV5-6; 7 bases are a match to TRBD2. The V gene's germline CDR1 is SGHDT and CDR2 YYEEEE. J gave up 5 bases and V 1 base, and 5 bases lay outside the gene matches. This CDR3 region has 14 residues. Here the CDR3 DNA reads TGTGCCAGCAGCTTGAATGGGGGAGGGGAGACCCAGTACTTC. Translated, it gives CASSLNGGGETQYF.

The chain recombines TRBV27 with TRBJ1-1; D call uncertain. The CDR3 has 12 residues. V lost 6 bases to trimming and J lost 8 bases, with 13 bases between them. CDR1 and CDR2 from the germline V gene are MNHEY and SMNVEV (reference sequence). CDR3 protein: CASRRHGREAFF. CDR3 DNA: TGTGCCAGCAGGAGGCACGGTCGGGAAGCTTTCTTT.

This sequence joins TRBV28 and TRBJ1-1; possibly TRBD1 for D (5 bases). CDR3 length equals 14 residues. Per germline, CDR1 MDHEN and CDR2 SYDVKM. The V end lost 3 bases, the J end lost 3 bases, and 11 bases lay between the germline ends. The CDR3 bases are TGTGCCAGCAGTTTTAGGGGAGCGGACACTGAAGCTTTCTTT. This codes for CASSFRGADTEAFF.

The genes are TRBV7-6 and TRBJ2-7, with a weak D call TRBD1 (5 bases). V was pared by 0 bases and J by 5 bases, with 11 bases between. The germline CDR1 and CDR2 sequences are SGHVS and FNYEAQ. The length of the CDR3 is 14 residues. The CDR3 nucleotides read TGTGCCAGCAGCTTAGCGCGTGGGGCGGACGAGCAGTACTTC. Translation: CASSLARGADEQYF.

The rearrangement joins TRBV29-1 to TRBJ2-1; D remains ambiguous. Germline V gene sequence: CDR1 SQVTM, CDR2 ANQGSEA. V dropped 5 bases and J dropped 8 bases, with 13 bases sitting between them. The CDR3 covers 12 residues. In nucleotides, the CDR3 is TGCAGCGTTCAGGATCGCATCTATGAGCAGTTCTTC. It encodes CSVQDRIYEQFF.

The rearrangement uses TRBV6-5 and TRBJ2-5; 7 nucleotides match TRBD2. CDR1 MNHEY and CDR2 SVGAGI come from the germline V gene. The CDR3 is 16 amino acids. Germline trimming cut 3 bases from V and 2 bases from J; bases unmatched to any gene: 9. The CDR3 sequence is CASSYMGEGLQETQYF. Written as DNA, the CDR3 is TGTGCCAGCAGTTATATGGGGGAGGGATTACAAGAGACCCAGTACTTC.

This sequence joins TRBV7-2 and TRBJ2-7; TRBD1 matches at 7 bases. The V gene's germline CDR1 is SGHTA and CDR2 FQGNSA. The CDR3 contains 15 residues. V shed 1 base, J shed 3 bases, and the junction held 6 bases outside the gene matches. The CDR3 reads CASSLGRTGRYEQYF. The CDR3, as DNA: TGTGCCAGCAGCTTAGGGAGGACAGGCCGCTACGAGCAGTACTTC.

V usage is TRBV2 and J usage is TRBJ2-2; 13 bases map to TRBD2. The CDR3 totals 18 residues. V trimming: 5 bases; J trimming: 3 bases; junction bases outside the gene matches: 9. Germline V gene lookup returns CDR1 SNHLY and CDR2 FYNNEI. The CDR3 DNA follows: TGTGCCAGCAGTCCTGGACTAGCGGGAGACTTGGACACCGGGGAGCTGTTTTTT. As protein: CASSPGLAGDLDTGELFF.

The chain recombines TRBV4-1 with TRBJ2-7, with D maybe TRBD2 (5 bases). V lost 0 bases to trimming and J lost 3 bases, with 12 bases between them. The germline CDR1 and CDR2 sequences are MGHRA and YSYEKL. The CDR3 has 15 amino acids. The CDR3 DNA follows: TGCGCCAGCAGCCAAGATAGCATAGGGAGCTACGAGCAGTACTTC. This encodes CASSQDSIGSYEQYF.

The genes are TRBV7-9 and TRBJ2-5; 12 nucleotides agree with TRBD2. The CDR3 length is 19 residues. V shed 2 bases, J shed 5 bases, and the junction held 15 bases outside the gene matches. The germline CDR1 and CDR2 sequences are SEHNR and FQNEAQ (reference sequence). The DNA of the CDR3 is TGTGCCAGCAGCTTAATTATCCCGAGTCTAGCGGGAGGGCCGGAGACCCAGTACTTC. The encoded protein is CASSLIIPSLAGGPETQYF.

The chain is built from TRBV2 and TRBJ2-1; possibly TRBD2 for D (6 bases). The CDR3 length is 18 residues. From germline, CDR1 is SNHLY and CDR2 FYNNEI. With 6 bases removed from V and 7 bases from J, the gap between germline ends came to 28 bases. This chain's CDR3 is CASSSSSGLTLRGNEQFF. The CDR3 DNA reads as TGTGCCAGCAGCTCCAGTTCGGGACTTACGCTTCGTGGAAATGAGCAGTTCTTC.

This rearrangement joins TRBV7-2 to TRBJ2-7; 8 nucleotides line up with TRBD2. Trimming removed 6 bases from V and 4 bases from J; junction bases left unmatched: 5. In germline, CDR1 is SGHTA, CDR2 FQGNSA. The CDR3 has 13 amino acids. CDR3 DNA sequence: TGTGCCAGCAGTGGTAGCGGGGCATACGAGCAGTACTTC. It specifies CASSGSGAYEQYF.

The genes are TRBV30 and TRBJ2-2; 7 positions agree with TRBD2. Germline trimming cut 3 bases from V and 0 bases from J; bases unmatched to any gene: 4. The CDR3 extends over 15 amino acids. Germline lookup yields CDR1 GTSNPN and CDR2 SVGIG (reference sequence). CDR3 DNA sequence: TGTGCCTGGAGCTGGGAGGGCGCGAACACCGGGGAGCTGTTTTTT. This translates into CAWSWEGANTGELFF.

This rearrangement joins TRBV7-9 to TRBJ2-7; the D is unclear. The CDR3 has 12 amino acids. Germline-derived CDR1 and CDR2 are SEHNR and FQNEAQ (reference sequence). Trimming cost V 5 bases and J 3 bases, with 8 bases left between them. This CDR3 is CASSPSFYEQYF. CDR3 DNA sequence: TGTGCCAGCAGCCCTTCCTTCTACGAGCAGTACTTC.

The genes are TRBV28 and TRBJ2-7, with TRBD1 matching over 11 bases. Germline CDR1 is MDHEN and CDR2 is SYDVKM. This CDR3 has 18 amino acids. V dropped 6 bases and J dropped 0; count of bases not matched to a gene: 13. Written as DNA, the CDR3 is TGTGCCAGCAGCCTCCATGGACAGGGGGCAATGAGCTCCTACGAGCAGTACTTC. Its translation is CASSLHGQGAMSSYEQYF.

V and J are TRBV7-6 and TRBJ2-2; D call uncertain. Germline-derived CDR1 and CDR2 are SGHVS and FNYEAQ. This CDR3 spans 12 amino acids. Trimming pared 5 bases from V and 7 bases from J, leaving 8 bases between. In nucleotides, the CDR3 is TGTGCCAGCAGCCCAACCCTCGGGGAGCTGTTTTTT. Translation gives CASSPTLGELFF.

The chain recombines TRBV7-2 with TRBJ2-7; TRBD2 matches 7 bases. V gave up 2 bases and J gave up 3 bases; unmatched junction bases: 7. CDR1 and CDR2 (germline): SGHTA, FQGNSA. The CDR3 runs 15 residues. CDR3 region: CASSLIGRGIYEQYF. CDR3 DNA: TGTGCCAGCAGCTTAATTGGGCGGGGGATCTACGAGCAGTACTTC.

The chain combines TRBV9 with TRBJ2-7, with 8 bases matching TRBD2. CDR1 and CDR2 from the germline V gene are SGDLS and YYNGEE. J was trimmed by 5 bases and V by 4 bases; bases with no gene match: 5. The CDR3 has 13 amino acids. The CDR3 here is CASSTGLADEQYF. CDR3 in DNA: TGTGCCAGCAGCACCGGACTAGCAGACGAGCAGTACTTC.

The chain links TRBV10-3 to TRBJ2-7; TRBD1 is a possible D gene (6 bases). The CDR3 runs 14 residues. V was clipped by 3 bases and J by 4 bases, with 13 bases between them. Germline values: CDR1 ENHRY, CDR2 SYGVKD. CDR3 DNA: TGTGCCATCAGTGAAGGCCAGGGGAAATACGAGCAGTACTTC. This sequence encodes CAISEGQGKYEQYF.

The V gene is TRBV15, the J gene TRBJ2-1; the D call may be TRBD1 or TRBD2 (5 bases each). Trimming left V 0 bases short and J 5 bases short, with 11 bases between. The CDR3 totals 15 residues. The V gene's germline CDR1 is LNHNV and CDR2 YYDKDF (reference sequence). CDR3 protein: CATSREGTGNNEQFF. The CDR3 DNA reads TGTGCCACCAGCAGAGAAGGGACCGGAAACAATGAGCAGTTCTTC.